One sample yielded the 29 T cell receptor beta chains listed below, sequenced in a study of identical twins. A single record per CDR3 protein comes from TCRdb applying MiXCR to the 5' RACE reads. The sample records around 480,000 distinct CDR3 sequences, roughly 13% being singletons. The same data also contributed to another study, on yellow fever vaccine responses in identical twins.

The specimen was CD4+ T cells sorted from blood. These receptors originate from a woman aged 18 to 35 in good health.

This clonotype was seen a few times. The chain recombines TRBV5-4 with TRBJ2-7; 8 bases are shared with TRBD1. This CDR3 spans 14 amino acids. The germline V gene has CDR1 SGHNT and CDR2 YYREEE (reference sequence). V lost 5 bases to trimming and J lost 6 bases; unmatched junction nucleotides: 10. This CDR3 is CASSYGTGRVEQYF. The CDR3 nucleotides are TGTGCCAGCAGTTACGGGACAGGCCGTGTCGAGCAGTACTTC.

Only a few counts were recorded for this clonotype. The genes are TRBV5-1 and TRBJ2-5, with a possible D match to TRBD1 (5 bases). CDR1 and CDR2 from the germline V gene are SGHRS and YFSETQ. CDR3 length: 14 residues. V was shortened by 0 bases and J by 2 bases, with 8 bases between the two germline ends. The CDR3 DNA reads TGCGCCAGCAGCTTGGTTCCAGGGCAAGAGACCCAGTACTTC. Protein sequence: CASSLVPGQETQYF.

The V gene is TRBV20-1, the J gene TRBJ1-2; 7 bases line up with TRBD1. The V gene's germline CDR1 is DFQATT and CDR2 SNEGSKA (reference sequence). Unmatched junction bases numbered 10, after V lost 5 bases and J lost 4 bases. This CDR3 region has 14 residues. In DNA, the CDR3 is TGCAGTGCTCCTACGACAGGGCAGGGCTATGGCTACACCTTC. This codes for CSAPTTGQGYGYTF.

The V call is TRBV11-2, the J call TRBJ1-1; no clear D gene. Looked up from germline, CDR1 is SGHAT and CDR2 is FQNNGV. Trimming stripped 5 bases from V and 1 base from J, with 8 bases between. The CDR3 spans 13 residues. The CDR3 protein is CASSPTQNTEAFF. DNA of the CDR3: TGTGCCAGCAGCCCAACACAGAACACTGAAGCTTTCTTT.

The chain employs TRBV2 and TRBJ1-6, with D maybe TRBD1 (5 bases). Germline V gene lookup returns CDR1 SNHLY and CDR2 FYNNEI. V was clipped by 7 bases and J by 0 bases, with 13 bases between them. The CDR3 runs 16 residues. The CDR3 protein is CASTRTQGSYNSPLHF. Written as DNA, the CDR3 is TGTGCCAGCACCCGAACCCAGGGCTCCTATAATTCACCCCTCCACTTT. The variable domain in full, completed from reference TRBV2 and TRBJ1-6, reads EPEVTQTPSHQVTQMGQEVILRCVPISNHLYFYWYRQILGQKVEFLVSFYNNEISEKSEIFDDQFSVERPDGSNFTLKIRSTKLEDSAMYFCASTRTQGSYNSPLHFGNGTRLTVT.

This sequence joins TRBV12-3 or TRBV12-4 and TRBJ2-4; 9 bases map to TRBD2. The CDR3 runs to 15 residues. J was trimmed by 1 base and V by 2 bases; bases with no gene match: 0. The CDR3 DNA reads TGTGCCAGCAGTTTACTAGCGGGGGCCAAAAACATTCAGTACTTC. Its translation: CASSLLAGAKNIQYF.

The chain joins TRBV7-9 to TRBJ1-3; TRBD1 matches at 7 bases. The CDR3 spans 17 residues. V lost 5 bases to trimming and J lost 4 bases; unmatched junction nucleotides: 14. Germline loops: CDR1 SEHNR, CDR2 FQNEAQ (reference sequence). CDR3 residues: CASSTPGGATRGNTIYF. CDR3 in DNA: TGTGCCAGCAGCACCCCAGGGGGGGCGACGCGAGGAAACACCATATATTTT.

This clonotype was observed at least ten times. The chain couples TRBV10-3 to TRBJ2-5; D may be TRBD2 (5 bases). The CDR3 totals 13 residues. Trimming removed 10 bases at V and 2 bases at J, with 14 bases between. Germline assignment: CDR1 ENHRY and CDR2 SYGVKD. The CDR3 nucleotides read TGTGCCACAGCACCCGGGGTACAAGAGACCCAGTACTTC. It specifies CATAPGVQETQYF.

This clonotype has a handful of counts. The V and J genes are TRBV15 and TRBJ2-1; TRBD2 aligns across 9 bases. Germline CDR1 LNHNV, CDR2 YYDKDF (reference sequence). This CDR3 has 16 residues. V shed 2 bases, J shed 4 bases, and the junction held 6 bases outside the gene matches. The CDR3 protein is CATSRTSSGAYNEQFF. The CDR3, as DNA: TGTGCCACCAGCAGAACCTCTAGCGGGGCTTACAATGAGCAGTTCTTC.

The chain has TRBV3-1 and TRBJ2-3; 8 bases align to TRBD1. After removal of 4 bases from V and 4 bases from J, the junction contained 10 bases not matched to a gene. Germline CDR1 reads LGHDT; CDR2 reads YNNKEL (reference sequence). The CDR3 is 16 amino acids. The CDR3 DNA sequence: TGTGCCAGCAGCCGTACAAGAGGACAGGGCCCAGATACGCAGTATTTT. Amino acid sequence: CASSRTRGQGPDTQYF.

The CDR3 bases are TGTGCCAGCAGCTTGTTTAGGGAAGGGTATAGCAATCAGCCCCAGCATTTT. Its protein product is CASSLFREGYSNQPQHF. This sequence joins TRBV5-6 and TRBJ1-5; D unclear. Germline V gene lookup returns CDR1 SGHDT and CDR2 YYEEEE. The V and J ends lost 1 base and 0 bases respectively, with 14 bases between them. The length of the CDR3 is 17 residues.

This clonotype was seen ten or more times. This chain links TRBV12-3 or TRBV12-4 with TRBJ2-7, with 7 bases identical to TRBD1. The CDR3 runs 13 residues. The J segment lost 5 bases and the V segment lost 6 bases, leaving 7 bases of the junction unmatched. The CDR3, as DNA: TGTGCCAGCAGACCCACAGGGGTCCACGAGCAGTACTTC. Its translation: CASRPTGVHEQYF.

The chain employs TRBV7-3 and TRBJ1-6, with D perhaps matching TRBD1 (6 bases). V lost 8 bases, J lost 6 bases, and 14 bases lay in between. CDR1 SGHTA and CDR2 FQGTGA come from the germline V gene. The CDR3 is 14 residues long. The CDR3 DNA reads as TGTGCCAGCGCCGCAGGGGCTGGTAATTCACCCCTCCACTTT. Its translation is CASAAGAGNSPLHF.

The table lists this clonotype with many counts. The CDR3 region is CAIRQLGSTDTQYF. The CDR3 DNA is TGTGCCATCCGACAGTTGGGGAGCACAGATACGCAGTATTTT. The chain employs TRBV12-3 or TRBV12-4 and TRBJ2-3; perhaps TRBD1 as D (5 bases). This CDR3 comprises 14 residues. V lost 10 bases to trimming and J lost 0 bases, with 14 bases between them.

This clonotype was counted a few times. The V call is TRBV7-2, the J call TRBJ2-1; TRBD2 matches 8 bases. The ends lost 5 bases at V and 6 bases at J; junction bases unmatched: 6. CDR3 length: 14 residues. Germline-derived CDR1 and CDR2 are SGHTA and FQGNSA. The CDR3 loop reads CASSGTSFPNEQFF. CDR3 nucleotides: TGTGCCAGCAGCGGGACTAGTTTCCCCAATGAGCAGTTCTTC. The entire variable domain, with the rest obtained from reference TRBV7-2 and TRBJ2-1, is as follows: GAGVSQSPSNKVTEKGKDVELRCDPISGHTALYWYRQSLGQGLEFLIYFQGNSAPDKSGLPSDRFSAERTGGSVSTLTIQRTQQEDSAVYLCASSGTSFPNEQFFGPGTRLTVL.

The rearrangement joins TRBV27 to TRBJ2-3; D perhaps matches TRBD1 (6 bases). The V gene lost 6 bases and the J gene lost 2 bases, with 12 bases spanning the gap. The length of the CDR3 is 14 residues. The germline V gene encodes CDR1 MNHEY and CDR2 SMNVEV (reference sequence). CDR3 nucleotide sequence: TGTGCCAGCAGCCGGACAGACTTCACAGATACGCAGTATTTT. This encodes CASSRTDFTDTQYF.

This clonotype was counted between two and nine times. The V gene is TRBV5-1, the J gene TRBJ2-7; D remains unclear. Germline values: CDR1 SGHRS, CDR2 YFSETQ. Trimming took 4 bases from V and 2 from J, leaving 19 bases between them. This CDR3 comprises 16 residues. The CDR3 spells CASSPAGGRRTYEQYF. Here the CDR3 DNA reads TGCGCCAGCAGCCCGGCTGGTGGGCGCCGTACCTACGAGCAGTACTTC.

The V call is TRBV20-1, the J call TRBJ2-7, with D possibly being TRBD2 (6 bases). In germline, CDR1 is DFQATT, CDR2 SNEGSKA (reference sequence). Trimming removed 7 bases from V and 2 bases from J, with 15 bases in between. This CDR3 spans 13 amino acids. This chain's CDR3 is CSERSVAAYEQYF. The DNA of the CDR3 is TGCAGTGAGCGATCGGTAGCGGCCTACGAGCAGTACTTC.

This clonotype was seen many times. The chain's CDR3 is CATSAATSGRHTGELFF. The CDR3 DNA is TGTGCCACCAGTGCCGCGACTAGCGGGAGGCATACCGGGGAGCTGTTTTTT. V usage is TRBV24-1 and J usage is TRBJ2-2; 13 bases are a match to TRBD2. Losses at the gene ends were 5 bases for V and 5 bases for J; bases not matched to a gene: 7. This CDR3 has 17 residues. The germline V gene has CDR1 KGHDR and CDR2 SFDVKD.

This clonotype has a handful of counts. The chain recombines TRBV20-1 with TRBJ2-2; TRBD2 aligns across 11 bases. Unmatched junction bases numbered 8, after V lost 0 bases and J lost 5 bases. Germline V gives CDR1 DFQATT, CDR2 SNEGSKA (reference sequence). The CDR3 sequence is 17 residues long. The CDR3: CSARDSGGASVTGELFF. CDR3 sequence (DNA): TGCAGTGCTAGAGATAGCGGGGGGGCCTCGGTTACCGGGGAGCTGTTTTTT.

In this sample, this clonotype turned up a few times. This chain uses TRBV11-2 with TRBJ2-7; 10 positions agree with TRBD2. Germline V gene sequence: CDR1 SGHAT, CDR2 FQNNGV. The CDR3 length is 19 residues. V was pared by 1 base and J by 0 bases, with 12 bases of the junction left unmatched. CDR3 loop: CASSLGGVAGGRNSYEQYF. For the CDR3, the DNA is TGTGCCAGCAGCTTAGGGGGAGTAGCGGGAGGTCGCAACTCCTACGAGCAGTACTTC.

V and J are TRBV3-1 and TRBJ2-7; a possible D gene is TRBD2 (7 bases). CDR1 is LGHDT and CDR2 is YNNKEL in the germline V gene (reference sequence). V lost 7 bases and J 5 bases, leaving 15 bases between the germline ends. CDR3 size: 13 residues. For the CDR3, the DNA is TGTGCCAGCAAGTTGGGGGGGGCCAACGAGCAGTACTTC. This encodes CASKLGGANEQYF.

This clonotype was seen at least ten times. V and J are TRBV5-1 and TRBJ2-5; TRBD1 matches at 8 bases. Germline V lookup: CDR1 SGHRS, CDR2 YFSETQ. J was trimmed by 4 bases and V by 4 bases; bases with no gene match: 6. This CDR3 has 14 residues. The CDR3 reads CASSLGQELETQYF. The DNA of the CDR3 is TGCGCCAGCAGCCTGGGACAGGAGCTAGAGACCCAGTACTTC.

The rearrangement uses TRBV7-6 and TRBJ1-4, with 7 bases lining up with TRBD1. Germline V gene sequence: CDR1 SGHVS, CDR2 FNYEAQ. This CDR3 contains 14 residues. Unmatched junction bases numbered 3, after V lost 4 bases and J lost 4 bases. The CDR3, as DNA: TGTGCCAGCAGCTCACAGGGGAGTAATGAAAAACTGTTTTTT. This codes for CASSSQGSNEKLFF.

In its sample, this clonotype was seen a few times. This sequence joins TRBV2 and TRBJ2-1, with TRBD1 matching 9 bases. The germline CDR1 and CDR2 sequences are SNHLY and FYNNEI. This CDR3 is 14 amino acids long. V trimming: 7 bases; J trimming: 3 bases; junction bases outside the gene matches: 4. The CDR3 nucleotides read TGTGCCAGCAACACAGGGGGCCTCTACAATGAGCAGTTCTTC. Its protein is CASNTGGLYNEQFF. The full variable domain, completed using reference TRBV2 and TRBJ2-1, is EPEVTQTPSHQVTQMGQEVILRCVPISNHLYFYWYRQILGQKVEFLVSFYNNEISEKSEIFDDQFSVERPDGSNFTLKIRSTKLEDSAMYFCASNTGGLYNEQFFGPGTRLTVL.

This clonotype was observed a few times. The chain couples TRBV4-2 to TRBJ2-3; D remains ambiguous. V was clipped by 1 base and J by 8 bases, with 7 bases between them. CDR3 length: 12 amino acids. The germline CDR1 and CDR2 sequences are LGHNA and YNFKEQ. The CDR3: CASSQGEGTQYF. The CDR3 DNA reads TGTGCCAGCAGCCAAGGGGAAGGTACGCAGTATTTT.

The chain joins TRBV28 to TRBJ2-7; 11 bases fit TRBD2. Losses at the gene ends were 4 bases for V and 4 bases for J; bases not matched to a gene: 15. The CDR3 length is 18 residues. From germline, CDR1 is MDHEN and CDR2 SYDVKM. The CDR3 region has the DNA TGTGCCAGCAGTTCCACCGCAGTTAGCGGGAGGGCGGATTACGAGCAGTACTTC. Amino acid sequence: CASSSTAVSGRADYEQYF.

The CDR3: CASRHGREGPQETQYF. The CDR3 DNA sequence: TGTGCCAGCAGGCACGGGCGGGAGGGCCCTCAAGAGACCCAGTACTTC. V and J are TRBV6-1 and TRBJ2-5, with 9 nucleotides matching TRBD2. V shed 6 bases and J 2 bases; nucleotides not matched to a gene: 10. CDR1 MNHNS and CDR2 SASEGT come from the germline V gene. This CDR3 spans 16 amino acids.

This clonotype showed up many times. A read error may account for a junction end that differs from germline. This chain connects TRBV20-1 to TRBJ1-5; unclear D gene. This CDR3 region has 12 residues. Germline CDR1 reads DFQATT; CDR2 reads SNEGSKA (reference sequence). CDR3 coding DNA: TGCAGCGCTATAACTAGCAATCAGCCCCAGCATTTT. Protein product: CSAITSNQPQHF.